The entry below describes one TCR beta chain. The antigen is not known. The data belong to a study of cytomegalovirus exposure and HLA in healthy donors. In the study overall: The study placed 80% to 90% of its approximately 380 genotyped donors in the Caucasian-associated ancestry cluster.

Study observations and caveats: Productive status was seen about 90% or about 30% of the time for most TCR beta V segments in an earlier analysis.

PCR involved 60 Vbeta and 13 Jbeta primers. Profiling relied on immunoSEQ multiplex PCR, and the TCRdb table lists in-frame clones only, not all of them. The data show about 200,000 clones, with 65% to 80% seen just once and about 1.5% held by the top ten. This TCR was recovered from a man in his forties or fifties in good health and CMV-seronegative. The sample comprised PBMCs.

DNA of the CDR3: TGCGCCAGCAGTGACAGCGGGGGCACTGAAGCTTTCTTT. Its protein is CASSDSGGTEAFF. The chain has TRBV5-1 and TRBJ1-1; a possible D gene is TRBD1 (5 bases). CDR1 SGHRS and CDR2 YFSETQ come from the germline V gene. Trimming shortened V by 5 bases and J by 4 bases, and 12 bases separated the two germline ends. This CDR3 has 13 amino acids.